This is a list of T cell receptor beta chains from one sample in a study of shared clonotypes between healthy human individuals. Only in-frame clones appear in the TCRdb table, and some are missing; sequencing was by immunoSEQ multiplex PCR. The data show millions of clones, approximately 94% seen once. Sequencing input: naive CD4+ T cells sorted from blood. Receptors were obtained from a man aged 18 to 30 in good health. Each CDR3 is given with its conserved first and last residue. A D gene is named only where the DNA matches it firmly. For some rows the clone size is stated as once, few or many, or as a class when expanded; others skip it.

CDR3 protein: CASSLIQGELFF
CDR3 DNA: TGTGCCAGCAGTTTAATTCAAGGGGAGCTGTTTTTT
V gene: TRBV28
clone size: .
J gene: TRBJ2-2
D gene: .

CDR3 protein: CASTANPLSTDTQYF
CDR3 DNA: TGTGCCAGCACTGCTAATCCGCTAAGCACAGATACGCAGTATTTT
V gene: TRBV7-2
clone size: .
J gene: TRBJ2-3
D gene: .

CDR3 protein: CAWSVSSRGHNEQFF
CDR3 DNA: TGTGCCTGGAGTGTATCCTCCCGAGGACACAATGAGCAGTTCTTC
V gene: TRBV30
clone size: .
J gene: TRBJ2-1
D gene: .

CDR3 protein: CASSPGTTSTDTQYF
CDR3 DNA: TGTGCTAGCAGTCCTGGGACAACTAGCACAGATACGCAGTATTTT
V gene: TRBV7-7
clone size: .
J gene: TRBJ2-3
D gene: .

CDR3 protein: CATNGQIQETQYF
CDR3 DNA: TGTGCCACCAACGGACAGATCCAAGAGACCCAGTACTTC
V gene: TRBV10-3
clone size: .
J gene: TRBJ2-5
D gene: .

CDR3 protein: CSAPVLGTQYF
CDR3 DNA: TGCAGTGCCCCTGTCTTGGGTACGCAGTATTTT
V gene: TRBV20-1
clone size: once
J gene: TRBJ2-3
D gene: .

CDR3 protein: CASSLAPGGNYGYTF
CDR3 DNA: TGCGCCAGCAGCTTGGCACCGGGAGGTAACTATGGCTACACCTTC
V gene: TRBV5-1
clone size: .
J gene: TRBJ1-2
D gene: .

CDR3 protein: CASSSRQGIDNEQFF
CDR3 DNA: TGTGCCAGCAGTTCAAGGCAGGGGATCGACAATGAGCAGTTCTTC
V gene: TRBV6-5
clone size: .
J gene: TRBJ2-1
D gene: .

CDR3 protein: CAITDSGGRPETQYF
CDR3 DNA: TGTGCCATCACTGACAGCGGCGGCAGACCAGAGACCCAGTACTTC
V gene: TRBV10-3
clone size: .
J gene: TRBJ2-5
D gene: .

CDR3 protein: CASSPDGGKNGYTF
CDR3 DNA: TGTGCCAGCAGTCCGGATGGGGGGAAGAATGGCTACACCTTC
V gene: TRBV6-1
clone size: few
J gene: TRBJ1-2
D gene: .

CDR3 protein: CASSPGGDLGSGANVLTF
CDR3 DNA: TGTGCCTCTAGTCCGGGGGGCGATCTAGGTTCTGGGGCCAACGTCCTGACTTTC
V gene: TRBV30
clone size: .
J gene: TRBJ2-6
D gene: .

CDR3 protein: CASSLVLAVKNIQYF
CDR3 DNA: TGTGCCAGCAGCTTAGTACTCGCGGTCAAAAACATTCAGTACTTC
V gene: TRBV7-2
clone size: .
J gene: TRBJ2-4
D gene: .

CDR3 protein: CASSDLDRLRDRGSYEQYF
CDR3 DNA: TGTGCCAGCAGCGACCTTGATCGCCTCCGGGACAGGGGATCCTACGAGCAGTACTTC
V gene: TRBV21-1
clone size: .
J gene: TRBJ2-7
D gene: .

CDR3 protein: CASSQGASGSYNEQFF
CDR3 DNA: TGCGCCAGCAGCCAAGGGGCTAGCGGGTCCTACAATGAGCAGTTCTTC
V gene: TRBV4-3
clone size: .
J gene: TRBJ2-1
D gene: TRBD2

CDR3 protein: CAWSVRPVTGELFF
CDR3 DNA: TGTGCCTGGAGTGTACGCCCCGTCACCGGGGAGCTGTTTTTT
V gene: TRBV30
clone size: .
J gene: TRBJ2-2
D gene: .

CDR3 protein: CASSQDRAASSGETQYF
CDR3 DNA: TGCGCCAGCAGCCAAGATCGGGCAGCATCCTCCGGGGAGACCCAGTACTTC
V gene: TRBV4-1
clone size: .
J gene: TRBJ2-5
D gene: .

CDR3 protein: CASSTRGGTDTQYF
CDR3 DNA: TGTGCCAGCAGTACGAGGGGGGGCACAGATACGCAGTATTTT
V gene: TRBV28
clone size: .
J gene: TRBJ2-3
D gene: .

CDR3 protein: CASSPVAQVAKNIQYF
CDR3 DNA: TGTGCCAGCAGCCCCGTTGCACAGGTAGCCAAAAACATTCAGTACTTC
V gene: TRBV9
clone size: .
J gene: TRBJ2-4
D gene: .

CDR3 protein: CASSPLQGLYEQYF
CDR3 DNA: TGTGCCAGCAGCCCACTCCAAGGGCTCTACGAGCAGTACTTC
V gene: TRBV5-6
clone size: .
J gene: TRBJ2-7
D gene: .

CDR3 protein: CASSQAGTWNSPLHF
CDR3 DNA: TGCGCCAGCAGCCAAGCCGGGACTTGGAATTCACCCCTCCACTTT
V gene: TRBV4-3
clone size: .
J gene: TRBJ1-6
D gene: .

CDR3 protein: CASSYEGTTPLHF
CDR3 DNA: TGTGCCAGCAGTTATGAAGGGACAACACCCCTCCACTTT
V gene: TRBV6-5
clone size: once
J gene: TRBJ1-6
D gene: .

CDR3 protein: CASSQEAGQPQHF
CDR3 DNA: TGCGCCAGCAGCCAAGAAGCGGGTCAGCCCCAGCATTTT
V gene: TRBV4-3
clone size: .
J gene: TRBJ1-5
D gene: .

CDR3 protein: CASSLVGKHTGELFF
CDR3 DNA: TGCGCCAGCAGCTTGGTAGGGAAACACACCGGGGAGCTGTTTTTT
V gene: TRBV5-1
clone size: .
J gene: TRBJ2-2
D gene: .

CDR3 protein: CAWSSGSAEAFF
CDR3 DNA: TGTGCCTGGAGTTCCGGGTCAGCTGAAGCTTTCTTT
V gene: TRBV30
clone size: .
J gene: TRBJ1-1
D gene: .

CDR3 protein: CASGGEQPQHF
CDR3 DNA: TGTGCCAGCGGGGGGGAACAGCCCCAGCATTTT
V gene: TRBV9
clone size: few
J gene: TRBJ1-5
D gene: .

CDR3 protein: CASSSSGRNLRMNTEAFF
CDR3 DNA: TGTGCCAGTAGTAGCTCCGGTAGAAACCTTAGAATGAACACTGAAGCTTTCTTT
V gene: TRBV19
clone size: .
J gene: TRBJ1-1
D gene: .

CDR3 protein: CASSAKDLPLNIQYF
CDR3 DNA: TGTGCCAGCAGTGCCAAGGACCTCCCCCTAAACATTCAGTACTTC
V gene: TRBV6-4
clone size: .
J gene: TRBJ2-4
D gene: .

CDR3 protein: CASNGGTGGNEQFF
CDR3 DNA: TGTGCCAGCAACGGCGGAACAGGGGGGAATGAGCAGTTCTTC
V gene: TRBV28
clone size: .
J gene: TRBJ2-1
D gene: TRBD1

CDR3 protein: CASSILYNSPLHF
CDR3 DNA: TGTGCCAGTAGTATCTTATATAATTCACCCCTCCACTTT
V gene: TRBV19
clone size: .
J gene: TRBJ1-6
D gene: .

CDR3 protein: CASSGLRYSNQPQHF
CDR3 DNA: TGCGCCAGCAGTGGGTTGAGGTATAGCAATCAGCCCCAGCATTTT
V gene: TRBV23-1
clone size: .
J gene: TRBJ1-5
D gene: .

CDR3 protein: CASSLGTDYEQYF
CDR3 DNA: TGCGCCAGCAGCCTCGGGACAGACTACGAGCAGTACTTC
V gene: TRBV5-1
clone size: once
J gene: TRBJ2-7
D gene: TRBD1

CDR3 protein: CAWQTGGTGKGEKLFF
CDR3 DNA: TGTGCCTGGCAGACAGGTGGGACAGGTAAAGGTGAAAAGCTGTTTTTT
V gene: TRBV30
clone size: few
J gene: TRBJ1-4
D gene: TRBD1

CDR3 protein: CASSPLGTALSGANVLTF
CDR3 DNA: TGTGCCAGCAGCCCTCTTGGCACCGCCCTCTCTGGGGCCAACGTCCTGACTTTC
V gene: TRBV7-9
clone size: .
J gene: TRBJ2-6
D gene: .

CDR3 protein: CASSQEPVERGQPQHF
CDR3 DNA: TGCGCCAGCAGCCAAGAGCCGGTAGAGAGGGGTCAGCCCCAGCATTTT
V gene: TRBV4-1
clone size: .
J gene: TRBJ1-5
D gene: .

CDR3 protein: CASSLAGGRDTDTQYF
CDR3 DNA: TGCGCCAGCAGCTTGGCGGGGGGCAGAGACACAGATACGCAGTATTTT
V gene: TRBV5-1
clone size: .
J gene: TRBJ2-3
D gene: .

CDR3 protein: CSAATGYEQYF
CDR3 DNA: TGCAGTGCTGCGACAGGCTACGAGCAGTACTTC
V gene: TRBV20-1
clone size: .
J gene: TRBJ2-7
D gene: .

CDR3 protein: CASRGTPYSGANVLTF
CDR3 DNA: TGTGCCAGTAGGGGGACACCCTACTCTGGGGCCAACGTCCTGACTTTC
V gene: TRBV19
clone size: .
J gene: TRBJ2-6
D gene: .

CDR3 protein: CASSSSGGSSYNEQFF
CDR3 DNA: TGTGCCAGCAGCTCATCAGGGGGCAGCTCCTACAATGAGCAGTTCTTC
V gene: TRBV9
clone size: .
J gene: TRBJ2-1
D gene: TRBD1

CDR3 protein: CASSPSRPGRQETQYF
CDR3 DNA: TGTGCCAGCTCACCCTCGCGACCGGGACGACAAGAGACCCAGTACTTC
V gene: TRBV18
clone size: .
J gene: TRBJ2-5
D gene: .

CDR3 protein: CASGVTGASSYEQYF
CDR3 DNA: TGTGCCAGCGGAGTGACAGGGGCTTCCTCCTACGAGCAGTACTTC
V gene: TRBV6-4
clone size: .
J gene: TRBJ2-7
D gene: TRBD1

CDR3 protein: CAGLGGSNGNTIYF
CDR3 DNA: TGTGCCGGACTAGGGGGTTCCAACGGAAACACCATATATTTT
V gene: TRBV6-1
clone size: .
J gene: TRBJ1-3
D gene: .

CDR3 protein: CASSFNVAETQYF
CDR3 DNA: TGCGCCAGCAGCTTCAACGTCGCGGAGACCCAGTACTTC
V gene: TRBV5-1
clone size: .
J gene: TRBJ2-5
D gene: .

CDR3 protein: CASSRLTSSSYEQYF
CDR3 DNA: TGTGCCAGCAGTCGACTTACCAGCAGCTCCTACGAGCAGTACTTC
V gene: TRBV6-5
clone size: .
J gene: TRBJ2-7
D gene: .

CDR3 protein: CASSMESRGGTGELFF
CDR3 DNA: TGTGCCAGCAGCATGGAGTCCAGAGGGGGGACCGGGGAGCTGTTTTTT
V gene: TRBV5-4
clone size: .
J gene: TRBJ2-2
D gene: .

CDR3 protein: CASSSDTFNYGYTF
CDR3 DNA: TGTGCCAGCAGCAGTGACACGTTTAACTATGGCTACACCTTC
V gene: TRBV5-5
clone size: .
J gene: TRBJ1-2
D gene: .

CDR3 protein: CAISESGRGLNSPLHF
CDR3 DNA: TGTGCCATCAGTGAGTCGGGCAGGGGGCTTAATTCACCCCTCCACTTT
V gene: TRBV10-3
clone size: .
J gene: TRBJ1-6
D gene: TRBD1

CDR3 protein: CASSDVLSSYNSPLHF
CDR3 DNA: TGTGCCAGCAGCGACGTCTTGAGCTCCTATAATTCACCCCTCCACTTT
V gene: TRBV7-2
clone size: .
J gene: TRBJ1-6
D gene: .

CDR3 protein: CASGLGAGGGTQYF
CDR3 DNA: TGTGCTAGTGGCCTGGGGGCAGGCGGGGGGACCCAGTACTTC
V gene: TRBV12-5
clone size: .
J gene: TRBJ2-5
D gene: .

CDR3 protein: CASSYSTGQGYEQYF
CDR3 DNA: TGTGCCAGCAGTTACTCGACGGGTCAGGGCTACGAGCAGTACTTC
V gene: TRBV6-5
clone size: .
J gene: TRBJ2-7
D gene: .

CDR3 protein: CASSSDTKNIQYF
CDR3 DNA: TGCGCCAGCAGCTCGGACACCAAAAACATTCAGTACTTC
V gene: TRBV5-1
clone size: .
J gene: TRBJ2-4
D gene: .

CDR3 protein: CASSLGGGYQPQHF
CDR3 DNA: TGTGCCAGCAGCTTGGGGGGGGGTTATCAGCCCCAGCATTTT
V gene: TRBV5-8
clone size: .
J gene: TRBJ1-5
D gene: .

CDR3 protein: CASSATGGSTEAFF
CDR3 DNA: TGTGCCAGCAGCGCGACAGGGGGGAGCACTGAAGCTTTCTTT
V gene: TRBV9
clone size: .
J gene: TRBJ1-1
D gene: TRBD1

CDR3 protein: CASSRLAGAPLYEQYF
CDR3 DNA: TGCGCCAGCAGCAGACTAGCGGGAGCTCCTCTTTACGAGCAGTACTTC
V gene: TRBV4-1
clone size: .
J gene: TRBJ2-7
D gene: TRBD2